Listed below are T cell receptor beta chains from one sample, sequenced in a study of cytomegalovirus exposure and HLA in healthy donors. Using immunoSEQ multiplex PCR, the repertoire was profiled, and TCRdb retains in-frame clones only, with some absent. This table has approximately 90,000 clones, 76% appearing once. The specimen was PBMCs. These receptors were taken from a male donor in good health and CMV-seronegative. Each CDR3 is given with its conserved first and last residue. A D gene is named only where the DNA matches it firmly. Some rows have no size entry. The others give once, few or many, or a class for an expanded clone.

v_gene	abundance	d_gene	j_gene	CDR3aa	CDR3nt
TRBV15	.	.	TRBJ2-1	CATSRDRASGTYYNEQFF	TGTGCCACCAGCAGAGATAGGGCTTCCGGGACATACTACAATGAGCAGTTCTTC
TRBV7-9	.	.	TRBJ2-7	CASSFGRGRAYEQYF	TGTGCCAGCAGCTTCGGTAGGGGGAGGGCCTACGAGCAGTACTTC
TRBV4-1	.	.	TRBJ1-1	CASSQEEMTEAFF	TGCGCCAGCAGCCAAGAAGAGATGACTGAAGCTTTCTTT
TRBV28	once	.	TRBJ2-5	CASSFSRETQYF	TGTGCCAGCAGCTTCTCCCGAGAGACCCAGTACTTC
TRBV6-1	.	.	TRBJ1-1	CASRREGDTEAFF	TGTGCCAGCAGGAGGGAGGGGGACACTGAAGCTTTCTTT
TRBV5-6	.	.	TRBJ2-7	CASSFSHEQYF	TGTGCCAGCAGCTTTAGCCACGAGCAGTACTTC
TRBV9	.	.	TRBJ2-7	CASSVGGSSYEQYF	TGTGCCAGCAGCGTAGGGGGCAGCTCCTACGAGCAGTACTTC
TRBV6-6	.	.	TRBJ1-4	CASSYPRGGVDEKLFF	TGTGCCAGCAGTTACCCTCGTGGAGGGGTCGACGAAAAACTGTTTTTT
TRBV27	few	.	TRBJ1-5	CASSLIAGGNQPQHF	TGTGCCAGCAGTTTAATTGCAGGGGGCAATCAGCCCCAGCATTTT
TRBV19	.	.	TRBJ1-5	CASSIDEGSQPQHF	TGTGCCAGTAGTATAGATGAAGGGAGTCAGCCCCAGCATTTT
TRBV2	.	.	TRBJ1-6	CASSEGQWSSYNSPLHF	TGTGCCAGCAGTGAAGGGCAGTGGAGCTCCTATAATTCACCCCTCCACTTT
TRBV5-1	.	TRBD1	TRBJ2-7	CASSRGQGHDYEQYF	TGCGCCAGCAGCAGAGGACAGGGTCATGACTACGAGCAGTACTTC
TRBV9	.	.	TRBJ1-3	CASSVDPPSSGNTIYF	TGTGCCAGCAGCGTAGACCCGCCTAGCTCTGGAAACACCATATATTTT
TRBV30	.	TRBD1	TRBJ1-2	CAWSLDRGPGGYTF	TGTGCCTGGAGCCTGGACAGGGGGCCTGGGGGCTACACCTTC
TRBV28	.	.	TRBJ1-2	CASSLGGLYGYTF	TGTGCCAGCAGTTTAGGAGGGCTCTATGGCTACACCTTC
TRBV7-9	.	TRBD1	TRBJ1-1	CASSLDSGQGGTEAFF	TGTGCCAGCAGCTTAGACTCAGGACAGGGTGGCACTGAAGCTTTCTTT
TRBV4-3	few	TRBD1	TRBJ2-7	CASSQDSAGGAYEQYF	TGCGCCAGCAGCCAAGATTCGGCAGGGGGTGCCTACGAGCAGTACTTC
TRBV5-1	.	TRBD1	TRBJ1-5	CASSTGTANQPQHF	TGCGCCAGCAGCACGGGGACAGCTAATCAGCCCCAGCATTTT
TRBV12-5	.	TRBD2	TRBJ2-1	CASGSGLAGYNEQFF	TGTGCTAGTGGTTCGGGACTAGCGGGATACAATGAGCAGTTCTTC
TRBV11-2	.	TRBD2	TRBJ2-7	CASSPASGSYEQYF	TGTGCCAGCAGCCCTGCTAGCGGTTCCTACGAGCAGTACTTC
TRBV10-3	once	.	TRBJ1-4	CAIRDSLSHNEKLFF	TGTGCCATCAGGGACAGTCTTTCTCATAATGAAAAACTGTTTTTT
TRBV27	.	.	TRBJ2-7	CASSLGLRYEQYF	TGTGCCAGCAGTTTGGGGCTACGCTACGAGCAGTACTTC
TRBV28	.	TRBD1	TRBJ1-2	CASSLSRTGEGYTF	TGTGCCAGCAGTTTAAGTAGGACAGGGGAAGGCTACACCTTC
TRBV6-5	.	TRBD1	TRBJ2-2	CASSADRVGGELFF	TGTGCCAGCAGTGCTGACAGGGTCGGAGGGGAGCTGTTTTTT
TRBV6-5	once	.	TRBJ1-5	CASSYGSGDQPQHF	TGTGCCAGCAGTTACGGGTCAGGGGATCAGCCCCAGCATTTT
TRBV29-1	.	.	TRBJ2-7	CSVQIDGGQYF	TGCAGCGTTCAGATCGACGGGGGACAGTACTTC
TRBV7-9	.	TRBD1	TRBJ2-1	CASSQWMGQGSSYNEQFF	TGTGCCAGCAGCCAGTGGATGGGACAGGGGAGCTCCTACAATGAGCAGTTCTTC
TRBV19	.	.	TRBJ1-5	CASRVEGGGNQPQHF	TGTGCCAGTAGGGTGGAGGGTGGCGGCAATCAGCCCCAGCATTTT
TRBV4-3	.	.	TRBJ1-1	CASSQGARGQNTEAFF	TGCGCCAGCAGCCAAGGAGCCAGAGGACAGAACACTGAAGCTTTCTTT
TRBV19	.	.	TRBJ2-1	CASSRMQGNFEQFF	TGTGCCAGTAGTAGGATGCAGGGAAATTTTGAGCAGTTCTTC
TRBV28	.	.	TRBJ1-4	CAGGLNEKLFF	TGTGCCGGAGGGTTGAATGAAAAACTGTTTTTT
TRBV6-5	.	TRBD1	TRBJ2-2	CASSRTGAGELFF	TGTGCCAGCAGCCGGACAGGAGCCGGGGAGCTGTTTTTT
TRBV6-7	.	TRBD1	TRBJ1-2	CASSYSIGTGGARRGYTF	TGTGCCAGCAGTTACTCGATTGGGACAGGGGGCGCGAGGCGCGGCTACACCTTC
TRBV7-3	once	.	TRBJ2-3	CASSPPNSGFKYF	TGTGCCAGCAGCCCTCCAAATTCAGGATTTAAGTATTTT
TRBV9	.	.	TRBJ2-1	CASSVDSFRVDEQFF	TGTGCCAGCAGCGTAGATTCTTTCAGGGTGGATGAGCAGTTCTTC
TRBV15	.	.	TRBJ2-5	CATSWGGVETQYF	TGTGCCACCAGCTGGGGCGGGGTAGAGACCCAGTACTTC
TRBV7-9	.	.	TRBJ2-7	CASSFDSSYEQYF	TGTGCCAGCAGCTTTGACAGTTCCTACGAGCAGTACTTC
TRBV6-4	.	TRBD2	TRBJ2-1	CASSDSSGERGVGYNEQFF	TGTGCCAGCAGTGACTCGAGCGGGGAGAGGGGAGTCGGGTACAATGAGCAGTTCTTC
TRBV7-3	.	.	TRBJ1-1	CASSPQGLDTEAFF	TGTGCCAGCAGCCCGCAGGGATTGGACACTGAAGCTTTCTTT
TRBV10-1	.	.	TRBJ2-7	CASSESTGRTTYEQYF	TGCGCCAGCAGTGAGTCGACAGGACGGACAACCTACGAGCAGTACTTC
TRBV2	few	.	TRBJ2-3	CASSPITGDTDTQYF	TGTGCCAGCAGCCCAATCACAGGAGACACAGATACGCAGTATTTT
TRBV2	.	TRBD1	TRBJ1-6	CATTLGTGNSPLHF	TGTGCCACCACCCTAGGGACAGGGAATTCACCCCTCCACTTT
TRBV4-3	few	.	TRBJ1-5	CASSQDRTGFGYQPQHF	TGCGCCAGCAGCCAAGACCGGACGGGGTTTGGTTATCAGCCCCAGCATTTT